This entry concerns a single TCR beta chain. The antigen is undetermined. The sample originates from a study of blood T cells in healthy people across ages. Next came a second PCR, run for roughly 7 to 12 cycles, which used a sample-barcoded 5' primer along with a J-beta primer mix. Unique molecular identifiers of 12 random nucleotides labeled each cDNA. One entry per CDR3 protein results from TCRdb running MiXCR on the 5' RACE reads. The sample gives 580,000 or so distinct CDR3 sequences, around half of which show up once; around 23% is in the top ten. Study-wide results and limits: Calculation of diversity from one million T cells yielded estimates considered to be underestimates. In older individuals, TCR beta diversity per million T cells was lower, falling roughly linearly with age.

PBMCs, at least 6.5 million per sample, were isolated. What was sequenced was blood. The TCR sequence derives from a man of 80 years or more in good health.

CDR3 loop: CSASSASTHEQYF. The CDR3 DNA follows: TGCAGTGCTAGTTCGGCTAGCACCCACGAGCAGTACTTC. This chain uses TRBV20-1 with TRBJ2-7, with TRBD2 as a possible D gene (5 bases). Trimming took 3 bases from V and 5 from J, leaving 14 bases between them. This CDR3 region has 13 residues. Germline CDR1 and CDR2: DFQATT and SNEGSKA (reference sequence).